The 10 T cell receptor beta chains listed next were all sequenced from one sample in a study of T cell repertoires in cytomegalovirus infection. Using its own MiXCR run on the reads, TCRdb lists one record per CDR3 protein. The sample has about 320,000 distinct CDR3 sequences; more than 9% are singletons. What was sequenced was PBMCs. The receptors shown here come from a human donor in good health (CMV status not recorded). Some clones in this sample may be carry-over from other donors' samples.

This clonotype was counted ten times or more. The V and J genes are TRBV7-2 and TRBJ2-5; TRBD2 matches 15 bases. The trim removed 4 bases at V and 5 bases at J, leaving 20 bases unmatched. The CDR3 covers 21 residues. Germline loops: CDR1 SGHTA, CDR2 FQGNSA. Here the CDR3 DNA reads TGTGCCAGCAGCTCCCAACCACCCGGACTAGCGGGGGGGGTGCGTATGGAGACCCAGTACTTC. This sequence encodes CASSSQPPGLAGGVRMETQYF.

This clonotype showed up just a few times. This chain connects TRBV20-1 to TRBJ2-7, with D possibly called TRBD1 or TRBD2 (5 bases each). V was trimmed by 2 bases and J by 7 bases, leaving 27 bases between them. This CDR3 is 17 amino acids long. Germline loops: CDR1 DFQATT, CDR2 SNEGSKA (reference sequence). The CDR3 coding sequence is TGCAGTGCTAGACGGTTTACTTCGGGACCCAACCGTCGGGAGCAGTACTTC. Encoded protein: CSARRFTSGPNRREQYF.

This clonotype came up a few times. The chain couples TRBV29-1 to TRBJ1-1; D uncertain. Germline CDR1 SQVTM, CDR2 ANQGSEA. The CDR3 runs 11 residues. V lost 4 bases and J lost 4, with 7 bases in between. This CDR3 reads CSVGEVTEAFF. CDR3 sequence (DNA): TGCAGCGTTGGCGAAGTCACTGAAGCTTTCTTT.

The chain has TRBV6-6 and TRBJ2-7; D gene ambiguous. The V end was cut by 0 bases, the J end by 4 bases, with 4 bases between. Germline CDR1 MNHNY, CDR2 SVGAGI (reference sequence). This CDR3 comprises 12 residues. CDR3 bases: TGTGCCAGCAGTTACTCAGAGTACGAGCAGTACTTC. This translates into CASSYSEYEQYF.

This clonotype came up many times. V usage is TRBV7-2 and J usage is TRBJ1-1; D gene uncertain. The germline gives CDR1 SGHTA, CDR2 FQGNSA. V shed 6 bases and J shed 5 bases, with 16 bases lying between them. CDR3 size: 14 residues. CDR3 in amino acids: CASSSTWVTTEAFF. CDR3 bases: TGTGCCAGCAGTTCGACTTGGGTTACGACTGAAGCTTTCTTT.

In its sample, this clonotype was seen many times. The CDR3 nucleotides read TGTGCCAGCAGCTTAGACTCTAGCGGCCAAGAGACCCAGTACTTC. Translating it yields CASSLDSSGQETQYF. The chain is built from TRBV7-2 and TRBJ2-5; TRBD2 agrees at 7 bases. The CDR3 sequence is 15 residues long. Germline V CDR1 and CDR2: SGHTA, FQGNSA. V was pared by 1 base and J by 1 base, with 3 bases of the junction left unmatched.

This clonotype was counted only a few times. This chain uses TRBV20-1 with TRBJ2-3; D gene ambiguous. CDR3 size: 15 residues. CDR1 DFQATT and CDR2 SNEGSKA come from the germline V gene (reference sequence). The ends were cut back, 3 bases at V and 0 bases at J, with 13 bases in the middle. CDR3 sequence: CSASRMDRSTDTQYF. DNA for the CDR3: TGCAGTGCTAGTCGAATGGACCGCAGCACAGATACGCAGTATTTT.

V is TRBV20-1 and J is TRBJ2-1, with 9 bases that match TRBD2. The ends lost 7 bases at V and 6 bases at J; junction bases unmatched: 10. CDR3 size: 14 residues. Germline CDR1 reads DFQATT; CDR2 reads SNEGSKA (reference sequence). As DNA, the CDR3 is TGCAGTGTCGTCCACGGCGGGAGGGCCAATGAGCAGTTCTTC. Amino acids: CSVVHGGRANEQFF.

In its sample, this clonotype was seen many times. The V and J genes are TRBV6-5 and TRBJ2-7; D is unresolved. The ends were cut back, 0 bases at V and 2 bases at J, with 17 bases in the middle. CDR3 length: 17 residues. Germline assignment: CDR1 MNHEY and CDR2 SVGAGI. The CDR3 loop reads CASSYSIPDQRPYEQYF. The CDR3 DNA is TGTGCCAGCAGTTACTCGATTCCGGACCAAAGGCCCTACGAGCAGTACTTC.

This clonotype was observed a few times. The chain employs TRBV2 and TRBJ1-2; D call uncertain. Germline values: CDR1 SNHLY, CDR2 FYNNEI. V lost 11 bases and J 14 bases, leaving 21 bases between the germline ends. CDR3 size: 11 residues. The CDR3 sequence: CAPALLQEPTF. CDR3 coding DNA: TGTGCCCCAGCGTTATTGCAGGAACCGACCTTC.